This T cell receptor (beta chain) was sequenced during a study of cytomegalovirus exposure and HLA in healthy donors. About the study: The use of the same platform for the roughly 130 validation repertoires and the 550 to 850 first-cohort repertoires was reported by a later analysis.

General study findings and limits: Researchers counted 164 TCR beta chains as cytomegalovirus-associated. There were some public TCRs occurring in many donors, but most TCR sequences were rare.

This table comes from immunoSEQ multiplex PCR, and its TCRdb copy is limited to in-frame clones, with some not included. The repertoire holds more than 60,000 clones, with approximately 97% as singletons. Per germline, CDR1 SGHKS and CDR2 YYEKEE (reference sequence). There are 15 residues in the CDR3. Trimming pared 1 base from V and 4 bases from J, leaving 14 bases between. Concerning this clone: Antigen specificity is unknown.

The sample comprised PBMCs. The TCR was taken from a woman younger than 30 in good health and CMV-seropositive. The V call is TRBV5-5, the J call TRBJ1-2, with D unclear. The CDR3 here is CASSLRHFAGYGYTF. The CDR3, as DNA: TGTGCCAGCAGCTTGAGACATTTCGCCGGCTATGGCTACACCTTC. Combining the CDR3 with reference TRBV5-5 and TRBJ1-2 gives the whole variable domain DAGVTQSPTHLIKTRGQQVTLRCSPISGHKSVSWYQQVLGQGPQFIFQYYEKEERGRGNFPDRFSARQFPNYSSELNVNALLLGDSALYLCASSLRHFAGYGYTFGSGTRLTVV.